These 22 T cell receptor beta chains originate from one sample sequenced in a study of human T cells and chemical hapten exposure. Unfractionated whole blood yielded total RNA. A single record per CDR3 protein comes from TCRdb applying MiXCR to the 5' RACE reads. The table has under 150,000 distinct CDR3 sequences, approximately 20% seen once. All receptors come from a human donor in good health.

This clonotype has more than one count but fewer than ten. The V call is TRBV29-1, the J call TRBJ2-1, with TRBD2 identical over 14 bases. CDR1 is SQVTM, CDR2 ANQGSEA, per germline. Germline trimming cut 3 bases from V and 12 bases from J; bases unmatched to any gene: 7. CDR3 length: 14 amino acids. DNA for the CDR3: TGCAGCGTTGATAAGGGGACTAGCGGGAGCGGGCAGTTCTTC. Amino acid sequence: CSVDKGTSGSGQFF.

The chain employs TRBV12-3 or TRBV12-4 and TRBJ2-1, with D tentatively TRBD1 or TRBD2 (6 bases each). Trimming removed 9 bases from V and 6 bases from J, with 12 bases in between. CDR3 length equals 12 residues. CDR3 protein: CASGKGGNEQFF. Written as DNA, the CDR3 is TGTGCCAGTGGGAAGGGGGGCAATGAGCAGTTCTTC.

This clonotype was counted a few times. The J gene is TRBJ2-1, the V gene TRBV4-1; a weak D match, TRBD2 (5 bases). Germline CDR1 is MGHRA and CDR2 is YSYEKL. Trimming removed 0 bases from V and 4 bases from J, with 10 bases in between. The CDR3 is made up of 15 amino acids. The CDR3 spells CASSQDRRTYNEQFF. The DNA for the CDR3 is TGCGCCAGCAGCCAAGATCGTAGGACTTACAATGAGCAGTTCTTC.

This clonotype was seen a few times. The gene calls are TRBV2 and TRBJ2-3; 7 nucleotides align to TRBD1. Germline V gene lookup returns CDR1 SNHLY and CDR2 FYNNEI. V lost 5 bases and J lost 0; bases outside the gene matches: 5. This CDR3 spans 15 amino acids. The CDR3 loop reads CASSNEQGSTDTQYF. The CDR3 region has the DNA TGTGCCAGCAGTAATGAACAGGGGAGCACAGATACGCAGTATTTT.

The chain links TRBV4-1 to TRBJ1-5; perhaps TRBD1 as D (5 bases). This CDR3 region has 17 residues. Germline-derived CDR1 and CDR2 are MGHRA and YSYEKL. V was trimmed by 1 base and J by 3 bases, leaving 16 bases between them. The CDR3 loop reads CASSQVDLMDNNQPQHF. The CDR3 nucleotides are TGCGCCAGCAGCCAAGTGGATCTTATGGACAACAATCAGCCCCAGCATTTT.

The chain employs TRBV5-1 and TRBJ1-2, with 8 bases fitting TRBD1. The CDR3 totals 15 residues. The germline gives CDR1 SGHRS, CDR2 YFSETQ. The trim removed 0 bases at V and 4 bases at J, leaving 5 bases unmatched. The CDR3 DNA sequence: TGCGCCAGCAGCTTGGTAGGGGACAGGAGCTATGGCTACACCTTC. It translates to CASSLVGDRSYGYTF.

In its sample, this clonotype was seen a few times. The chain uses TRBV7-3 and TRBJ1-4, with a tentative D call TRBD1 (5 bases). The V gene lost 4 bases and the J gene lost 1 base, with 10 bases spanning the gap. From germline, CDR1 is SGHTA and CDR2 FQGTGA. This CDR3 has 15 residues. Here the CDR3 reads CASSSRVLTNEKLFF. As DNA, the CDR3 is TGTGCCAGCAGCTCCAGGGTCCTAACTAATGAAAAACTGTTTTTT.

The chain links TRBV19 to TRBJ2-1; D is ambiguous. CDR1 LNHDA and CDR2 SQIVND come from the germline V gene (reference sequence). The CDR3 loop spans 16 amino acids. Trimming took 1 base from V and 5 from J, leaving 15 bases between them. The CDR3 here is CASSIGPLRANNEQFF. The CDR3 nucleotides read TGTGCCAGTAGTATAGGCCCTCTTAGAGCGAACAATGAGCAGTTCTTC.

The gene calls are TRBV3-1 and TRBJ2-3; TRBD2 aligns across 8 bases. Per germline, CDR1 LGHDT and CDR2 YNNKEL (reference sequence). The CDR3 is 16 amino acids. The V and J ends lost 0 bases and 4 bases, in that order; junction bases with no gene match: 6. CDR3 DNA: TGTGCCAGCAGCCAAGAGACCCCAGCGGGAGCAGATACGCAGTATTTT. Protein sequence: CASSQETPAGADTQYF.

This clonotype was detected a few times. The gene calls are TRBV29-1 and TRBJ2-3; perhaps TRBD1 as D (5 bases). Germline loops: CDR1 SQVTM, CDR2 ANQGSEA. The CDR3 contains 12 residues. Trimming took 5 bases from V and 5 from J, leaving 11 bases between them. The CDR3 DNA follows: TGCAGCGTTCGTCAGGGCGGAGATACGCAGTATTTT. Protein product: CSVRQGGDTQYF.

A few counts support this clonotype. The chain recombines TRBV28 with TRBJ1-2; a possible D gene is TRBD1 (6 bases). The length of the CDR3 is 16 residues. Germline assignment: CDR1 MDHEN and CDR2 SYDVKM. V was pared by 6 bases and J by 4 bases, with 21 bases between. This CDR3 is CASSYVRDITLYGYTF. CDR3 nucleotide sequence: TGTGCCAGCAGCTACGTCCGGGACATCACACTCTATGGCTACACCTTC.

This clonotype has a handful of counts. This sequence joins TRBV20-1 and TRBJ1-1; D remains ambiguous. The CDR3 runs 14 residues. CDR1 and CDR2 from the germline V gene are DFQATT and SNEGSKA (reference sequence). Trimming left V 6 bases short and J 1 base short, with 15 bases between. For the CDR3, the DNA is TGCAGTGCGGAGGATCGGGGTCCGAACACTGAAGCTTTCTTT. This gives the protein CSAEDRGPNTEAFF.

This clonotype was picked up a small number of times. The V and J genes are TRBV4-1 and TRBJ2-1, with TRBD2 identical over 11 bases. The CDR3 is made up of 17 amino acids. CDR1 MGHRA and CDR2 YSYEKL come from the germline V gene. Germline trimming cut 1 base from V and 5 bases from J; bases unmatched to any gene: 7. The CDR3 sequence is CASSQVDMGLADNEQFF. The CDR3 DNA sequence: TGCGCCAGCAGCCAAGTTGATATGGGACTAGCGGACAATGAGCAGTTCTTC.

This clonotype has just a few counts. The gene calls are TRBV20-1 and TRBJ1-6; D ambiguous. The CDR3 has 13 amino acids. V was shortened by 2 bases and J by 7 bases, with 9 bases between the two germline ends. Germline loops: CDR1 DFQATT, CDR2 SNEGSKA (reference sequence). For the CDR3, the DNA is TGCAGTGCTAGACACCCGGGGAATTCACCCCTCCACTTT. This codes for CSARHPGNSPLHF.

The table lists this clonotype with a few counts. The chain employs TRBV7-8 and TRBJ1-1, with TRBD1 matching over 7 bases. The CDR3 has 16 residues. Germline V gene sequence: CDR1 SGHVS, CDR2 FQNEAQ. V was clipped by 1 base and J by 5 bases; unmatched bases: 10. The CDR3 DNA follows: TGTGCCAGCAGCTTAGGAAGGATGACAGGGTGGACTGAAGCTTTCTTT. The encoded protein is CASSLGRMTGWTEAFF.

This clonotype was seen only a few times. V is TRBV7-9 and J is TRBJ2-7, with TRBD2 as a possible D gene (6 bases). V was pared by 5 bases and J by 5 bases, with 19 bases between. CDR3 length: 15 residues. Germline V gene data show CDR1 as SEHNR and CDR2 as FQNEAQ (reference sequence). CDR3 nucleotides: TGTGCCAGCAGCCCCCGGGCCCCGGGAGTCCACGAGCAGTACTTC. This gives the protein CASSPRAPGVHEQYF. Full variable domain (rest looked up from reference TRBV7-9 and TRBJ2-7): DTGVSQNPRHKITKRGQNVTFRCDPISEHNRLYWYRQTLGQGPEFLTYFQNEAQLEKSRLLSDRFSAERPKGSFSTLEIQRTEQGDSAMYLCASSPRAPGVHEQYFGPGTRLTVT.

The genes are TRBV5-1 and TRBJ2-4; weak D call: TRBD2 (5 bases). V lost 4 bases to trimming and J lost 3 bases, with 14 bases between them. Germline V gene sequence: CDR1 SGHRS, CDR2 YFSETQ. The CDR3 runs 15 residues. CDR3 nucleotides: TGCGCCAGCAGCCGCCCGGGCGAGGGCAAAAACATTCAGTACTTC. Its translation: CASSRPGEGKNIQYF. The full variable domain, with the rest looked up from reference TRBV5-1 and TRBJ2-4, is KAGVTQTPRYLIKTRGQQVTLSCSPISGHRSVSWYQQTPGQGLQFLFEYFSETQRNKGNFPGRFSGRQFSNSRSEMNVSTLELGDSALYLCASSRPGEGKNIQYFGAGTRLSVL.

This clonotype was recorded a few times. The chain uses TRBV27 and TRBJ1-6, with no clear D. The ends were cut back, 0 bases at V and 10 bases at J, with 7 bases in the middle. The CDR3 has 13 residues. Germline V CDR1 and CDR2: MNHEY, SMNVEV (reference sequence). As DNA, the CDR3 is TGTGCCAGCAGTTTATCGGTGGGGTCACCCCTCCACTTT. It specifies CASSLSVGSPLHF.

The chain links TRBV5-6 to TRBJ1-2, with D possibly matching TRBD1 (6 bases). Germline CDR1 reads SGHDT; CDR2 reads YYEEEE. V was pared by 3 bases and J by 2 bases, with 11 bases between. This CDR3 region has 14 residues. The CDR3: CASSSRGPNYGYTF. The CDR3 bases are TGTGCCAGCAGCTCCAGGGGACCCAACTATGGCTACACCTTC.

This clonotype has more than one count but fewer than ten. Written as DNA, the CDR3 is TGTGCCAGCAGCTTAGTTGGGGGGGGAAATGAGCAGTTCTTC. Its protein is CASSLVGGGNEQFF. V and J are TRBV7-9 and TRBJ2-1; TRBD2 aligns across 7 bases. This CDR3 contains 14 residues. V lost 1 base to trimming and J lost 7 bases; unmatched junction nucleotides: 4. CDR1 is SEHNR, CDR2 FQNEAQ, per germline (reference sequence).

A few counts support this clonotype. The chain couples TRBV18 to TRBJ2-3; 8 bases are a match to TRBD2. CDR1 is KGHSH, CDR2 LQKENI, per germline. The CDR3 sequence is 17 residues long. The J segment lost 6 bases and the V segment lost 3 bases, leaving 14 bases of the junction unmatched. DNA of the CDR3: TGTGCCAGCTCACCCCCCGGGGTAGCGGGAAAACCCGATACGCAGTATTTT. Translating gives CASSPPGVAGKPDTQYF.

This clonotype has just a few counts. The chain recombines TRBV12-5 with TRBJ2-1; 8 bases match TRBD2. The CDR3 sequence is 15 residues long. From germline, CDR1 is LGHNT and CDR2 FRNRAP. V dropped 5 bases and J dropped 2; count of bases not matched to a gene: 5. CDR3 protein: CASGPEREPYNEQFF. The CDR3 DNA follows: TGTGCTAGTGGTCCGGAGCGGGAGCCCTACAATGAGCAGTTCTTC.